The 27 T cell receptor beta chains reported below all come from one sample, sequenced in a study of T-cell reconstitution after alpha-beta-depleted transplantation in children. As it was prepared, the TCRbeta library received unique molecular identifiers. One entry per CDR3 protein, called by TCRdb with MiXCR from the PCR reads. The table shows around 440,000 distinct CDR3 sequences, with around 15% occurring only once. The sequences come from PBMCs, mostly from graft donor cells, collected 360 days after TCRalphabeta/CD19-depleted stem cell transplant. The source of these receptors is a boy under three years old who had a stem cell transplant for Wiskott-Aldrich syndrome, so the T cells may come from the graft donor.

The chain links TRBV12-3 or TRBV12-4 to TRBJ1-5; TRBD1 matches at 7 bases. After removal of 2 bases from V and 5 bases from J, the junction contained 9 bases not matched to a gene. CDR3 length: 16 residues. This CDR3 reads CASSLSRRRGDQPQHF. The CDR3 DNA follows: TGTGCCAGCAGTTTATCGAGGCGCAGGGGGGATCAGCCCCAGCATTTT.

The V and J genes are TRBV11-2 and TRBJ2-4; the D gene is possibly TRBD2 (7 bases). Germline V gives CDR1 SGHAT, CDR2 FQNNGV. This CDR3 comprises 17 residues. With 5 bases removed from V and 5 bases from J, the gap between germline ends came to 22 bases. The CDR3 here is CASSPRRWGGAQNIQYF. DNA of the CDR3: TGTGCCAGCAGCCCCCGCCGGTGGGGGGGGGCACAAAACATTCAGTACTTC.

The chain combines TRBV7-2 with TRBJ1-2; D might be TRBD1 (6 bases). This CDR3 is built from 16 residues. In germline, CDR1 is SGHTA, CDR2 FQGNSA. V was shortened by 5 bases and J by 5 bases, with 21 bases between the two germline ends. CDR3 residues: CASSPRWDRGLYGYTF. CDR3 DNA: TGTGCCAGCAGCCCGAGGTGGGATCGGGGGCTTTATGGCTACACCTTC.

This clonotype occurred a few times. The V gene is TRBV2, the J gene TRBJ2-5; D remains unclear. Trimming removed 5 bases at V and 1 base at J, with 5 bases between. Looked up from germline, CDR1 is SNHLY and CDR2 is FYNNEI. The CDR3 totals 12 residues. The CDR3 loop reads CASSIRQETQYF. The CDR3 DNA reads TGTGCCAGCAGTATACGCCAAGAGACCCAGTACTTC.

V usage is TRBV20-1 and J usage is TRBJ2-3; perhaps TRBD2 as D (5 bases). The CDR3 is 15 residues long. Germline loops: CDR1 DFQATT, CDR2 SNEGSKA (reference sequence). The V end lost 3 bases, the J end lost 0 bases, and 13 bases lay between the germline ends. Here the CDR3 reads CSASPGGRSTDTQYF. DNA for the CDR3: TGCAGTGCTAGCCCAGGAGGAAGGAGCACAGATACGCAGTATTTT.

At least ten counts were recorded for this clonotype. J is TRBJ2-7 and V is TRBV2; TRBD1 might be the D (6 bases). The CDR3 has 14 residues. From germline, CDR1 is SNHLY and CDR2 FYNNEI. V lost 1 base and J 3 bases, leaving 10 bases between the germline ends. The CDR3 sequence is CASSEVWGLYEQYF. DNA of the CDR3: TGTGCCAGCAGTGAAGTCTGGGGGCTCTACGAGCAGTACTTC.

V gene TRBV13 combines with J gene TRBJ2-2; D uncertain. V lost 5 bases and J 9 bases, leaving 10 bases between the germline ends. CDR1 is PRHDT and CDR2 is FYEKMQ in the germline V gene (reference sequence). There are 12 residues in the CDR3. Here the CDR3 reads CASSRLERELFF. For the CDR3, the DNA is TGTGCCAGCAGCCGACTCGAACGGGAGCTGTTTTTT. Together with reference TRBV13 and TRBJ2-2, the CDR3 gives the full variable domain: AAGVIQSPRHLIKEKRETATLKCYPIPRHDTVYWYQQGPGQDPQFLISFYEKMQSDKGSIPDRFSAQQFSDYHSELNMSSLELGDSALYFCASSRLERELFFGEGSRLTVL.

This clonotype has ten or more counts. The chain links TRBV5-6 to TRBJ2-7, with D unresolved. The germline V gene has CDR1 SGHDT and CDR2 YYEEEE. The ends were cut back, 4 bases at V and 0 bases at J, with 11 bases in the middle. The CDR3 runs to 14 residues. The CDR3 loop reads CASSPPWPSYEQYF. The CDR3 DNA reads as TGTGCCAGCAGCCCCCCATGGCCCTCCTACGAGCAGTACTTC.

V and J are TRBV7-9 and TRBJ2-7; 9 bases are a match to TRBD1. Germline CDR1 is SEHNR and CDR2 is FQNEAQ (reference sequence). Losses at the gene ends were 6 bases for V and 9 bases for J; bases not matched to a gene: 6. The CDR3 extends over 12 amino acids. CDR3 protein: CASRPDRGWQYF. The CDR3 DNA follows: TGTGCCAGCAGACCGGACAGGGGTTGGCAGTACTTC.

The chain combines TRBV6-2 or TRBV6-3 with TRBJ2-6, with 9 bases lining up with TRBD1. V dropped 6 bases and J dropped 0; count of bases not matched to a gene: 21. The CDR3 consists of 22 residues. Germline values: CDR1 MNHEY, CDR2 SVGEGT. CDR3 protein: CASRRPPGQGFPFRSGANVLTF. The CDR3 DNA sequence: TGTGCCAGCAGGAGGCCCCCGGGACAGGGATTCCCCTTTCGCTCTGGGGCCAACGTCCTGACTTTC.

V gene TRBV7-9 combines with J gene TRBJ1-1; 9 nucleotides line up with TRBD1. With V trimmed by 5 bases and J by 4 bases, 8 bases remained unmatched. The germline V gene has CDR1 SEHNR and CDR2 FQNEAQ (reference sequence). The CDR3 covers 15 residues. In DNA form, the CDR3 reads TGTGCCAGCAGCCGCCTCGGACAGGGGCCCACTGAAGCTTTCTTT. As protein: CASSRLGQGPTEAFF.

The V gene is TRBV28, the J gene TRBJ2-3; D unresolved. Looked up from germline, CDR1 is MDHEN and CDR2 is SYDVKM. This CDR3 contains 15 residues. Trimming removed 5 bases from V and 0 bases from J, with 12 bases in between. For the CDR3, the DNA is TGTGCCAGCAGTACCCCCGGACCCAGCACAGATACGCAGTATTTT. Protein sequence: CASSTPGPSTDTQYF.

As for this clonotype: This clone may be a read error of a much larger clone one base away. This chain joins TRBV12-3 or TRBV12-4 and TRBJ2-4; 7 nucleotides line up with TRBD2. With 5 bases clipped from V and 7 bases from J, the junction kept 5 bases outside the gene matches. The CDR3 has 13 amino acids. This chain's CDR3 is CASSPDGGNIQYF. The CDR3, as DNA: TGTGCCAGCAGTCCGGACGGGGGGAACATTCAGTACTTC.

This clonotype was observed many times. The rearrangement joins TRBV7-9 to TRBJ1-4; possibly TRBD1 for D (5 bases). Germline assignment: CDR1 SEHNR and CDR2 FQNEAQ (reference sequence). This CDR3 contains 14 residues. V lost 1 base to trimming and J lost 7 bases, with 10 bases between them. DNA of the CDR3: TGTGCCAGCAGCTTAGGGGGCAGGAGTGAAAAACTGTTTTTT. It yields the protein CASSLGGRSEKLFF.

In this sample, this clonotype turned up once. This sequence joins TRBV15 and TRBJ1-6; maybe TRBD1 (5 bases). The germline V and J ends were trimmed by 0 bases and 8 bases, with 11 bases remaining between them. CDR3 length: 15 residues. Germline assignment: CDR1 LNHNV and CDR2 YYDKDF (reference sequence). The CDR3 is CATSREWGLYSPLHF. DNA of the CDR3: TGTGCCACCAGCAGAGAGTGGGGACTGTATTCACCCCTCCACTTT.

This clonotype was detected only a few times. The chain has TRBV29-1 and TRBJ2-5, with D possibly being TRBD1 or TRBD2 (7 bases each). The germline gives CDR1 SQVTM, CDR2 ANQGSEA. CDR3 length: 12 amino acids. The ends were cut back, 6 bases at V and 5 bases at J, with 13 bases in the middle. The CDR3 spells CSVNQGGETQYF. The DNA for the CDR3 is TGCAGCGTGAACCAGGGGGGGGAGACCCAGTACTTC.

This clonotype was detected a few times. In DNA form, the CDR3 reads TGTGCCAGCAGCTTCCAGACAGGGTACCAAGAGACCCAGTACTTC. Translating gives CASSFQTGYQETQYF. This chain links TRBV7-2 with TRBJ2-5, with TRBD1 identical over 7 bases. The CDR3 length is 15 residues. V was pared by 3 bases and J by 0 bases, with 4 bases of the junction left unmatched. CDR1 is SGHTA and CDR2 is FQGNSA in the germline V gene.

The J gene is TRBJ2-3, the V gene TRBV24-1, with 7 nucleotides matching TRBD1. This CDR3 has 17 residues. Germline V gene lookup returns CDR1 KGHDR and CDR2 SFDVKD. J lost 2 bases, V lost 0 bases, and 7 bases had no gene match. The CDR3 DNA sequence: TGTGCCACCAGTGATTTGCCTCCGGGACAGCCCACAGATACGCAGTATTTT. It encodes CATSDLPPGQPTDTQYF.

This chain's CDR3 is CASSLTSGGPTYNEQFF. In nucleotides, the CDR3 is TGTGCCAGCAGCCTAACTAGCGGGGGGCCTACCTACAATGAGCAGTTCTTC. The chain combines TRBV7-2 with TRBJ2-1, with 12 bases matching TRBD2. The CDR3 is made up of 17 amino acids. From germline, CDR1 is SGHTA and CDR2 FQGNSA. The trim removed 5 bases at V and 2 bases at J, leaving 7 bases unmatched.

This clonotype was counted a few times. The chain uses TRBV11-2 and TRBJ1-1, with unresolved D. The length of the CDR3 is 9 residues. Trimming removed 7 bases at V and 6 bases at J, with 3 bases between. Germline V gene lookup returns CDR1 SGHAT and CDR2 FQNNGV. CDR3 in amino acids: CASISEAFF. CDR3 DNA sequence: TGTGCCAGCATCTCTGAAGCTTTCTTT. The whole variable domain, filled in from reference TRBV11-2 and TRBJ1-1, reads EAGVAQSPRYKIIEKRQSVAFWCNPISGHATLYWYQQILGQGPKLLIQFQNNGVVDDSQLPKDRFSAERLKGVDSTLKIQPAKLEDSAVYLCASISEAFFGQGTRLTVV.

This clonotype was detected many times. This sequence joins TRBV6-5 and TRBJ1-1; possible D gene TRBD1, 5 bases. The CDR3 has 12 amino acids. Trimming shortened V by 10 bases and J by 1 base, and 10 bases separated the two germline ends. From germline, CDR1 is MNHEY and CDR2 SVGAGI. In DNA, the CDR3 is TGTGCCACTAACCAGGGGAACACTGAAGCTTTCTTT. Protein sequence: CATNQGNTEAFF.

As to this clonotype: Possible read error: a much larger clone is one base away. The chain recombines TRBV11-2 with TRBJ2-3; D is ambiguous. The germline gives CDR1 SGHAT, CDR2 FQNNGV. CDR3 size: 12 residues. V lost 5 bases to trimming and J lost 2 bases, with 5 bases between them. CDR3 nucleotide sequence: TGTGCCAGCAGCCACTACACAGATACGCAGTATTTT. Protein: CASSHYTDTQYF.

The J gene is TRBJ2-7, the V gene TRBV12-3 or TRBV12-4, with D tentatively TRBD1 (6 bases). The CDR3 is 15 amino acids. The V end was cut by 5 bases, the J end by 2 bases, with 16 bases between. CDR3: CASSPTGNSPYEQYF. The CDR3 nucleotides are TGTGCCAGCAGTCCGACAGGCAACTCCCCCTACGAGCAGTACTTC.

Written as DNA, the CDR3 is TGCGCCAGCAGCTTGGGACTAGCGGCCCGAGAGGGCGGCTACGAGCAGTACTTC. Translating it yields CASSLGLAAREGGYEQYF. This chain connects TRBV5-1 to TRBJ2-7; 9 bases fit TRBD2. Germline trimming cut 0 bases from V and 3 bases from J; bases unmatched to any gene: 13. CDR3 size: 18 residues. Germline CDR1 is SGHRS and CDR2 is YFSETQ.

This sequence joins TRBV29-1 and TRBJ2-5, with D perhaps TRBD1 (5 bases). Trimming removed 6 bases at V and 1 base at J, with 9 bases between. The germline V gene has CDR1 SQVTM and CDR2 ANQGSEA. There are 12 residues in the CDR3. CDR3 sequence: CSVRQFQETQYF. Here the CDR3 DNA reads TGCAGCGTCCGACAGTTCCAAGAGACCCAGTACTTC.

The chain carries TRBV6-5 and TRBJ1-3; D not resolved. V was pared by 2 bases and J by 4 bases, with 9 bases between. This CDR3 is 14 amino acids long. The germline gives CDR1 MNHEY, CDR2 SVGAGI. The CDR3 DNA sequence: TGTGCCAGCAGTTACAAGCTGTCCGGAAACACCATATATTTT. It codes for CASSYKLSGNTIYF.

The CDR3 DNA sequence: TGCGCCAGCAGCATCAAGATCATGGGACAGGGGGTTCGCCAAGAGACCCAGTACTTC. Translation: CASSIKIMGQGVRQETQYF. This chain joins TRBV5-1 and TRBJ2-5; 11 positions match TRBD1. CDR3 size: 19 residues. Germline assignment: CDR1 SGHRS and CDR2 YFSETQ. V was clipped by 4 bases and J by 1 base; unmatched bases: 15.